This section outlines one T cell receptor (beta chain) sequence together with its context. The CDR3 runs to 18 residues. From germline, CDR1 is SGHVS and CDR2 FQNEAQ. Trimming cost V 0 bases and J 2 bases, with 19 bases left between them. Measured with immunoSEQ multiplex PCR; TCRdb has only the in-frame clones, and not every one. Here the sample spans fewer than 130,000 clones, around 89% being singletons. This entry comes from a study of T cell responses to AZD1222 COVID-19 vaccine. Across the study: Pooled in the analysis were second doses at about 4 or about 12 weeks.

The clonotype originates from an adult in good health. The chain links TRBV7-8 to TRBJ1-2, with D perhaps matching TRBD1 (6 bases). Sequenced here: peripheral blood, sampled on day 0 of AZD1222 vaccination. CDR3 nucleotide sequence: TGTGCCAGCAGCTTAGCTCCGGGACAAGAACTGCCAAACTATGGCTACACCTTC. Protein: CASSLAPGQELPNYGYTF.